The subject of this entry is one T cell receptor beta chain. Its cognate antigen is unknown. The data were obtained in a study of T cells after yellow fever vaccination. Study results and caveats: CD4 and CD8 compartments shared a small share of clonotypes, likely from convergent recombination. High-abundance clonotypes from the bulk population could contaminate FACS-sorted repertoires. The study re-detected most primary-vaccination clones after the booster (roughly 96% CD4, 80% to 90% CD8).

TCR cDNA, made by 5'RACE template switching, carried an added universal primer site and UMIs. Via MiXCR, TCRdb re-called the 5' RACE reads, giving one row per CDR3 protein. This sample has about 320,000 distinct CDR3 sequences, with 6.8% found just once. The germline CDR1 and CDR2 sequences are MNHEY and SVGEGT. Trimming removed 2 bases at V and 6 bases at J, with 16 bases between. The CDR3 has 15 residues. Sequenced here: PBMCs, sampled about 41 days after the first yellow fever vaccination. This chain connects TRBV6-2 or TRBV6-3 to TRBJ1-2; D might be TRBD1 (5 bases). This sequence originates from a man between 18 and 29 years old who received the YFV17D yellow fever vaccine. CDR3 coding DNA: TGTGCCAGCAGTTACATAGGACGGGACCGTAATGGCTACACCTTC. Encoded protein: CASSYIGRDRNGYTF.